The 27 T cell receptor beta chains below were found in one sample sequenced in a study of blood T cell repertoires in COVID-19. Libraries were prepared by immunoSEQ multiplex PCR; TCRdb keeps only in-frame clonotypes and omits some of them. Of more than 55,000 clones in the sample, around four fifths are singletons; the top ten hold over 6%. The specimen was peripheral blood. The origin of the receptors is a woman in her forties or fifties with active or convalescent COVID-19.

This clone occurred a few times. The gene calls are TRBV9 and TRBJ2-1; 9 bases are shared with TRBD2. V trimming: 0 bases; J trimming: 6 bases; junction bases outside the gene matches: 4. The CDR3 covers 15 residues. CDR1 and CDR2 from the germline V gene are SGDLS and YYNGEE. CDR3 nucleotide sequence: TGTGCCAGCAGCGTAGGAGCGGGAGGTGGCAATGAGCAGTTCTTC. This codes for CASSVGAGGGNEQFF.

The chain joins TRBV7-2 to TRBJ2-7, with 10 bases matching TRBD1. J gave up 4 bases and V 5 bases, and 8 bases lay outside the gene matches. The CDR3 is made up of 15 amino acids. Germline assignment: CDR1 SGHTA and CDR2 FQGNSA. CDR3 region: CASSPRGTGAYEQYF. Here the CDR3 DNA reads TGTGCCAGCAGCCCGCGCGGGACAGGGGCGTACGAGCAGTACTTC.

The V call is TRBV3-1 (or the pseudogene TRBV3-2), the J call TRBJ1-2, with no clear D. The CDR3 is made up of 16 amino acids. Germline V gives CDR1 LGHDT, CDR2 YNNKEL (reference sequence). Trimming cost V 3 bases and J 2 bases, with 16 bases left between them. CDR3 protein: CASSHSFKGANYGYTF. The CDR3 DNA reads TGTGCCAGCAGCCATTCTTTTAAGGGAGCAAACTATGGCTACACCTTC.

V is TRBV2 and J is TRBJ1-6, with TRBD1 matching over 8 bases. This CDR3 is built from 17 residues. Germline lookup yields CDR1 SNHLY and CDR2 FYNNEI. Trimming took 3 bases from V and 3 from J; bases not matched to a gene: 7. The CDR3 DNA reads TGTGCCAGCAGTGAGGAGGCAGGGGGCAACTATAATTCACCCCTCCACTTT. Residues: CASSEEAGGNYNSPLHF.

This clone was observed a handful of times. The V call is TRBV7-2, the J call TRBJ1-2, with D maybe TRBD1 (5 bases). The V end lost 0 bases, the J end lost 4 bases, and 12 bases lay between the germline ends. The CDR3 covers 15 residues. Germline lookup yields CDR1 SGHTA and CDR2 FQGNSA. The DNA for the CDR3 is TGTGCCAGCAGCTTAGCGAACGGCGGGGCCTATGGCTACACCTTC. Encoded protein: CASSLANGGAYGYTF.

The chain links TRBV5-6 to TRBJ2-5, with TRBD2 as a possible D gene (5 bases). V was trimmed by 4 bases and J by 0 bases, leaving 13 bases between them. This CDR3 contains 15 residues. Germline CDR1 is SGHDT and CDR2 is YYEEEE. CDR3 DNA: TGTGCCAGCAGCATCCTGACGGGGAACCAAGAGACCCAGTACTTC. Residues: CASSILTGNQETQYF. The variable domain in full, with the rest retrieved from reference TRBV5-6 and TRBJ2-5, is DAGVTQSPTHLIKTRGQQVTLRCSPKSGHDTVSWYQQALGQGPQFIFQYYEEEERQRGNFPDRFSGHQFPNYSSELNVNALLLGDSALYLCASSILTGNQETQYFGPGTRLLVL.

CDR3 sequence: CASSPGEGEFYGYTF. CDR3 bases: TGCGCCAGCAGCCCCGGGGAGGGGGAGTTCTATGGCTACACCTTC. V gene TRBV5-1 combines with J gene TRBJ1-2; possibly TRBD1 for D (6 bases). CDR3 size: 15 residues. Germline CDR1 SGHRS, CDR2 YFSETQ. V was shortened by 4 bases and J by 4 bases, with 17 bases between the two germline ends.

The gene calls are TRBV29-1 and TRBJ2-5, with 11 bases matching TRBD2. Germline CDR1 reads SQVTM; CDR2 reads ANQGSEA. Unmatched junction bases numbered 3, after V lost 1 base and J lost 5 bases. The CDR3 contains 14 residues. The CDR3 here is CSVEGVAGGETQYF. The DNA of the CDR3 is TGCAGCGTTGAAGGGGTAGCGGGAGGGGAGACCCAGTACTTC.

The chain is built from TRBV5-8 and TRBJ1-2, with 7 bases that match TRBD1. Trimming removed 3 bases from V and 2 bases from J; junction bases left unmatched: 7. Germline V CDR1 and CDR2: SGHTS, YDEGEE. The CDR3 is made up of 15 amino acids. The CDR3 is CASSYRQGLNYGYTF. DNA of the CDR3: TGTGCCAGCAGCTACCGACAGGGACTCAACTATGGCTACACCTTC.

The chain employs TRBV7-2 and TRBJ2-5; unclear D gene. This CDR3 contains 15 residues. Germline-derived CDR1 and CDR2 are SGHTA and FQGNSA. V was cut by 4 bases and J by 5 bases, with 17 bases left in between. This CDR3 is CASSSRQTFGETQYF. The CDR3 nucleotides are TGTGCCAGCAGCTCACGTCAGACTTTCGGGGAGACCCAGTACTTC. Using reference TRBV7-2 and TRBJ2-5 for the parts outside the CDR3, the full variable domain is GAGVSQSPSNKVTEKGKDVELRCDPISGHTALYWYRQSLGQGLEFLIYFQGNSAPDKSGLPSDRFSAERTGGSVSTLTIQRTQQEDSAVYLCASSSRQTFGETQYFGPGTRLLVL.

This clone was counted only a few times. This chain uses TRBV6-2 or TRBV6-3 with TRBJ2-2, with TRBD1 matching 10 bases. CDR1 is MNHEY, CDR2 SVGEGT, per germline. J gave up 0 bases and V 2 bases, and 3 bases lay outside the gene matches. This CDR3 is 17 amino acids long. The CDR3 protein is CASSYIGQGANTGELFF. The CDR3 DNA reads TGTGCCAGCAGTTACATCGGACAGGGGGCGAACACCGGGGAGCTGTTTTTT.

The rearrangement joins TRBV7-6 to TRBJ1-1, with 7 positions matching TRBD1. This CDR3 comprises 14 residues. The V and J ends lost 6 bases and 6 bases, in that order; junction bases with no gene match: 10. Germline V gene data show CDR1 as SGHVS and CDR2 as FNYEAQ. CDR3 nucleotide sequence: TGTGCCAGCAGAGGATTACAGGGGTCCCCTGAAGCTTTCTTT. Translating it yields CASRGLQGSPEAFF. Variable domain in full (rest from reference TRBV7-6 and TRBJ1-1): GAGVSQSPRYKVTKRGQDVALRCDPISGHVSLYWYRQALGQGPEFLTYFNYEAQQDKSGLPNDRFSAERPEGSISTLTIQRTEQRDSAMYRCASRGLQGSPEAFFGQGTRLTVV.

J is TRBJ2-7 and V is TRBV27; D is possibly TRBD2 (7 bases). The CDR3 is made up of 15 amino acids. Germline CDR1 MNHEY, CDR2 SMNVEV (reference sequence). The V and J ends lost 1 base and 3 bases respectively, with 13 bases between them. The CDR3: CASSLYGGAGYEQYF. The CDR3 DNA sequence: TGTGCCAGCAGTTTATATGGGGGGGCGGGCTACGAGCAGTACTTC.

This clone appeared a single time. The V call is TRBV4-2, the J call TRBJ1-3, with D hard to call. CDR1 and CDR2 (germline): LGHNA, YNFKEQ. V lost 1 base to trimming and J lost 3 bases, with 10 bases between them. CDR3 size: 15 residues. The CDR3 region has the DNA TGTGCCAGCAGCCAAGGCTTCGGGGATGGAAACACCATATATTTT. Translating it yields CASSQGFGDGNTIYF.

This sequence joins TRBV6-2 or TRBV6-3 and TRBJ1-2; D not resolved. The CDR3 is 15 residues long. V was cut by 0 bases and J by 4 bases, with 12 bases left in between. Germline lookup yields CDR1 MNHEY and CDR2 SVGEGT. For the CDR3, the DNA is TGTGCCAGCAGTTACTCGGCCAGGCCGGTCTATGGCTACACCTTC. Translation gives CASSYSARPVYGYTF.

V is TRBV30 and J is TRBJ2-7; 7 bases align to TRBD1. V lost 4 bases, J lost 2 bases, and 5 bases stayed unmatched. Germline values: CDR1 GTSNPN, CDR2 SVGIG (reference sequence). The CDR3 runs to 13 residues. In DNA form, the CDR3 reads TGTGCCTGGAAACGGGACAGACCCTACGAGCAGTACTTC. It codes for CAWKRDRPYEQYF. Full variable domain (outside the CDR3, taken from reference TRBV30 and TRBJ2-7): SQTIHQWPATLVQPVGSPLSLECTVEGTSNPNLYWYRQAAGRGLQLLFYSVGIGQISSEVPQNLSASRPQDRQFILSSKKLLLSDSGFYLCAWKRDRPYEQYFGPGTRLTVT.

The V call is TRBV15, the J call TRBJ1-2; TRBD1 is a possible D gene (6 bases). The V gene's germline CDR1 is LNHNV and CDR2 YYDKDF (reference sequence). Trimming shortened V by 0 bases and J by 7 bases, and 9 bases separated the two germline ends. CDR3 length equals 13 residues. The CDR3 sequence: CATSRENRAGYTF. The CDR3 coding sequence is TGTGCCACCAGCAGAGAGAACAGGGCTGGCTACACCTTC.

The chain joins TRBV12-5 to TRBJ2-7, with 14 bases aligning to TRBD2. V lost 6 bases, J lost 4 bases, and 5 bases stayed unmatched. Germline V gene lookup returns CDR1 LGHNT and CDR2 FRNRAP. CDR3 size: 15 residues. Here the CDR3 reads CASGPGLAGGYEQYF. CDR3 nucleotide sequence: TGTGCTAGTGGACCCGGACTAGCGGGAGGATACGAGCAGTACTTC.

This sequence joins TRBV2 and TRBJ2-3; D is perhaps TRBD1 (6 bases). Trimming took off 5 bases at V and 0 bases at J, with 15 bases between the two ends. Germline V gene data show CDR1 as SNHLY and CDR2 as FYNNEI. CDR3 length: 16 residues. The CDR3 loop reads CASSQDSQASTDTQYF. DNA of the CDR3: TGTGCCAGCAGTCAGGACAGCCAAGCGAGCACAGATACGCAGTATTTT.

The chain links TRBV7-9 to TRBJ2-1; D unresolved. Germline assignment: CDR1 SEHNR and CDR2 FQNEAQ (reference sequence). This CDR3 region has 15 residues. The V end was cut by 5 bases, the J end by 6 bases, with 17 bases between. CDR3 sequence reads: CASSLPLRFGNEQFF. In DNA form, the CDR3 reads TGTGCCAGCAGCCTGCCCCTTCGATTCGGCAATGAGCAGTTCTTC.

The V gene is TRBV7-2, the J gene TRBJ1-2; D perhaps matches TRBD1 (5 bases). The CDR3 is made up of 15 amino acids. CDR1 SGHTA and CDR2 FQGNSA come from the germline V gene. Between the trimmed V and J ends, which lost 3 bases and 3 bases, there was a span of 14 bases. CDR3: CASSFSGAEDYGYTF. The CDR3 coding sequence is TGTGCCAGCAGCTTTAGTGGGGCAGAGGACTATGGCTACACCTTC.

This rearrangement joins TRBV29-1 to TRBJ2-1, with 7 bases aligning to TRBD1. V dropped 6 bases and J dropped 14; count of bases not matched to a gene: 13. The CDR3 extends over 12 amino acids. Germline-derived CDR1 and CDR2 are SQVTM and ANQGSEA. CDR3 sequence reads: CSVRGQLIGEFF. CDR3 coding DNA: TGCAGCGTCCGGGGACAGCTAATAGGGGAGTTCTTC.

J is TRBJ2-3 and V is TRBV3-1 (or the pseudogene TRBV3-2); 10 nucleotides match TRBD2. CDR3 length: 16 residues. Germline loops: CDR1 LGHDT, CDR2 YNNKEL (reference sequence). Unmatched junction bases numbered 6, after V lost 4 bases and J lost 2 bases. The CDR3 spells CASSLMLAGDTDTQYF. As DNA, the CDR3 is TGTGCCAGCAGCCTTATGCTAGCGGGGGACACAGATACGCAGTATTTT.

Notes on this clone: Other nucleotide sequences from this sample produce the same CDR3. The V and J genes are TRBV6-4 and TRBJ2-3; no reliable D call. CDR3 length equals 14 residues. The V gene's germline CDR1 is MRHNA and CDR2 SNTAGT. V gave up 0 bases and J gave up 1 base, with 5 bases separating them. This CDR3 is CASSDSPGTDTQYF. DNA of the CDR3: TGTGCCAGCAGTGACTCGCCGGGCACAGATACGCAGTATTTT.

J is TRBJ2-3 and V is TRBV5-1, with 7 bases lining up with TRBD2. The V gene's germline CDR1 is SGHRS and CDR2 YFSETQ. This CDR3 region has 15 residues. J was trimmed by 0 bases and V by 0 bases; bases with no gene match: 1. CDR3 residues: CASSLASGSTDTQYF. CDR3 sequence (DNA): TGCGCCAGCAGCTTGGCTAGCGGAAGCACAGATACGCAGTATTTT.

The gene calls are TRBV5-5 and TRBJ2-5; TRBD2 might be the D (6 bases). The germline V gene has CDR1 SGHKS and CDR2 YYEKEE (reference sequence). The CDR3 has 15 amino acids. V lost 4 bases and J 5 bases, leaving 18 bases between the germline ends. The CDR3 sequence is CASSRTPGAGETQYF. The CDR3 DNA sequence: TGTGCCAGCAGCAGAACACCGGGCGCGGGGGAGACCCAGTACTTC.

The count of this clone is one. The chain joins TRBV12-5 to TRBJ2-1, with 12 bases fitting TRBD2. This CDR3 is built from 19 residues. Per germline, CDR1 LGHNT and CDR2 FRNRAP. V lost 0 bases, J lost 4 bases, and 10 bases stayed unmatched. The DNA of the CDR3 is TGTGCTAGTGGTTTGGTACGGCTAGCGGGAGGGCCGGGGTACAATGAGCAGTTCTTC. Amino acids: CASGLVRLAGGPGYNEQFF.